This is a list of T cell receptor beta chains from one sample in a study of blood T cell repertoires in COVID-19. Sequencing used immunoSEQ multiplex PCR; TCRdb keeps in-frame clones, though not all of them. The sample includes 180,000 or so clones, roughly nine tenths of them seen just once. Sequencing input: peripheral blood. These receptors all stem from a woman aged 55-70 years with COVID-19, enrolled during active disease. CDR3s include the opening cysteine and the closing phenylalanine or tryptophan. Fields, in order: J gene, D gene, V gene, clone size, CDR3 protein, CDR3 DNA. D genes are given only for firm matches. Size values are once, few and many counts, or a class for expanded clones, and some rows have none.

J gene: TRBJ1-1
D gene: TRBD1
V gene: TRBV28
clone size: NA
CDR3 protein: CASSSQGGVSTEAFF
CDR3 DNA: TGTGCCAGCAGCTCCCAGGGGGGTGTCAGCACTGAAGCTTTCTTT

J gene: TRBJ2-2
D gene: NA
V gene: TRBV4-3
clone size: NA
CDR3 protein: CASSQETSVRTGELFF
CDR3 DNA: TGCGCCAGCAGCCAGGAGACTAGTGTTAGAACCGGGGAGCTGTTTTTT

J gene: TRBJ2-5
D gene: TRBD1
V gene: TRBV18
clone size: NA
CDR3 protein: CASSPAGQGDETQYF
CDR3 DNA: TGTGCCAGCTCACCAGCGGGACAGGGGGATGAGACCCAGTACTTC

J gene: TRBJ2-7
D gene: NA
V gene: TRBV15
clone size: NA
CDR3 protein: CATSGGFQNYEQYF
CDR3 DNA: TGTGCCACCAGTGGAGGCTTTCAGAATTACGAGCAGTACTTC

J gene: TRBJ2-7
D gene: TRBD2
V gene: TRBV15
clone size: NA
CDR3 protein: CATQAASGSNYEQYF
CDR3 DNA: TGTGCCACCCAGGCGGCTAGCGGGAGTAACTACGAGCAGTACTTC

J gene: TRBJ1-2
D gene: TRBD1
V gene: TRBV20-1
clone size: NA
CDR3 protein: CSAVEQGSAIF
CDR3 DNA: TGCAGTGCTGTAGAACAGGGGTCGGCCATATTC

J gene: TRBJ1-2
D gene: NA
V gene: TRBV18
clone size: once
CDR3 protein: CASSPLTDYGYTF
CDR3 DNA: TGTGCCAGCTCACCATTGACAGACTATGGCTACACCTTC

J gene: TRBJ2-7
D gene: TRBD2
V gene: TRBV7-9
clone size: NA
CDR3 protein: CASSPLAGGPVYEQYF
CDR3 DNA: TGTGCCAGCAGCCCCCTAGCGGGAGGGCCGGTTTACGAGCAGTACTTC

J gene: TRBJ1-5
D gene: NA
V gene: TRBV28
clone size: NA
CDR3 protein: CASIQGGSNQPQHF
CDR3 DNA: TGTGCCAGCATACAAGGGGGTAGCAATCAGCCCCAGCATTTT

J gene: TRBJ2-7
D gene: NA
V gene: TRBV28
clone size: NA
CDR3 protein: CASSLTGGEYEQYF
CDR3 DNA: TGTGCCAGCAGTTTAACAGGTGGAGAGTACGAGCAGTACTTC

J gene: TRBJ2-3
D gene: NA
V gene: TRBV4-1
clone size: NA
CDR3 protein: CASSQVSAPDTQYF
CDR3 DNA: TGCGCCAGCAGCCAAGTCAGTGCCCCAGATACGCAGTATTTT

J gene: TRBJ1-3
D gene: NA
V gene: TRBV6-2/TRBV6-3
clone size: NA
CDR3 protein: CASSRLAVLSGNTIYF
CDR3 DNA: TGTGCCAGCAGCCGACTAGCTGTCCTCTCTGGAAACACCATATATTTT

J gene: TRBJ1-2
D gene: NA
V gene: TRBV5-1
clone size: NA
CDR3 protein: CASSAEQGLLGYTF
CDR3 DNA: TGCGCCAGCAGCGCAGAGCAGGGGTTGTTAGGCTACACCTTC

J gene: TRBJ1-2
D gene: NA
V gene: TRBV6-2/TRBV6-3
clone size: NA
CDR3 protein: CASSYRSRGVLANYGYTF
CDR3 DNA: TGTGCCAGCAGTTACCGGTCCCGCGGGGTGCTAGCTAACTATGGCTACACCTTC

J gene: TRBJ1-2
D gene: TRBD1
V gene: TRBV5-6
clone size: NA
CDR3 protein: CASSDGQGDYGYTF
CDR3 DNA: TGTGCCAGCAGCGATGGACAGGGAGACTATGGCTACACCTTC

J gene: TRBJ1-4
D gene: NA
V gene: TRBV6-5
clone size: NA
CDR3 protein: CASSYSRRGEKLFF
CDR3 DNA: TGTGCCAGCAGTTACTCCCGGCGGGGTGAAAAACTGTTTTTT

J gene: TRBJ1-1
D gene: NA
V gene: TRBV29-1
clone size: NA
CDR3 protein: CSVEETANTEAFF
CDR3 DNA: TGCAGCGTTGAAGAGACAGCGAACACTGAAGCTTTCTTT

J gene: TRBJ1-4
D gene: NA
V gene: TRBV21-1
clone size: NA
CDR3 protein: CASSKAGVQGVATNEKLFF
CDR3 DNA: TGTGCCAGCAGCAAAGCGGGGGTACAGGGGGTTGCAACTAATGAAAAACTGTTTTTT

J gene: TRBJ1-5
D gene: NA
V gene: TRBV24-1
clone size: NA
CDR3 protein: CATSDLGRNQPQHF
CDR3 DNA: TGTGCCACCAGTGATTTAGGCAGGAATCAGCCCCAGCATTTT

J gene: TRBJ2-3
D gene: NA
V gene: TRBV19
clone size: NA
CDR3 protein: CASSEDQWNLHTDTQYF
CDR3 DNA: TGTGCCAGTAGTGAGGATCAGTGGAACCTTCACACAGATACGCAGTATTTT

J gene: TRBJ1-3
D gene: TRBD1
V gene: TRBV6-5
clone size: once
CDR3 protein: CASSYGDRVSGNTIYF
CDR3 DNA: TGTGCCAGCAGTTACGGGGACAGGGTCTCTGGAAACACCATATATTTT

J gene: TRBJ1-1
D gene: TRBD1
V gene: TRBV24-1
clone size: NA
CDR3 protein: CATSASGTGVEAFF
CDR3 DNA: TGTGCCACCAGCGCCTCCGGGACAGGGGTTGAAGCTTTCTTT

J gene: TRBJ1-2
D gene: TRBD1
V gene: TRBV4-2
clone size: NA
CDR3 protein: CASSQDPPTGVYGYTF
CDR3 DNA: TGTGCCAGCAGCCAAGATCCGCCGACAGGGGTCTATGGCTACACCTTC

J gene: TRBJ1-4
D gene: NA
V gene: TRBV28
clone size: few
CDR3 protein: CASSFRGEKLFF
CDR3 DNA: TGTGCCAGCAGTTTCAGGGGTGAAAAACTGTTTTTT

J gene: TRBJ1-2
D gene: TRBD1
V gene: TRBV7-9
clone size: NA
CDR3 protein: CASSLGTGQVGYTF
CDR3 DNA: TGTGCCAGCAGCTTAGGGACAGGGCAAGTTGGCTACACCTTC

J gene: TRBJ1-5
D gene: NA
V gene: TRBV10-3
clone size: NA
CDR3 protein: CATRSKTGEEGNQPQHF
CDR3 DNA: TGTGCCACCCGATCCAAAACCGGGGAGGAGGGCAATCAGCCCCAGCATTTT

J gene: TRBJ1-2
D gene: TRBD1
V gene: TRBV13
clone size: NA
CDR3 protein: CASSLVDRRYGYTF
CDR3 DNA: TGTGCCAGCAGCTTAGTGGACAGGCGCTATGGCTACACCTTC

J gene: TRBJ2-5
D gene: TRBD1
V gene: TRBV5-1
clone size: NA
CDR3 protein: CASSSGTDTQETQYF
CDR3 DNA: TGCGCCAGCAGCTCCGGGACAGATACCCAAGAGACCCAGTACTTC

J gene: TRBJ1-1
D gene: NA
V gene: TRBV10-3
clone size: NA
CDR3 protein: CAIQTGLSNTEAFF
CDR3 DNA: TGTGCCATCCAAACGGGACTCTCGAACACTGAAGCTTTCTTT

J gene: TRBJ2-7
D gene: TRBD1
V gene: TRBV7-2
clone size: NA
CDR3 protein: CASRRTGAYEQYF
CDR3 DNA: TGTGCCAGCAGAAGGACAGGGGCCTACGAGCAGTACTTC

J gene: TRBJ2-7
D gene: TRBD2
V gene: TRBV10-3
clone size: once
CDR3 protein: CAISEAPAGASPYEQYF
CDR3 DNA: TGTGCCATCAGTGAGGCCCCAGCGGGAGCCTCACCCTACGAGCAGTACTTC

J gene: TRBJ1-2
D gene: TRBD1
V gene: TRBV6-5
clone size: NA
CDR3 protein: CASSRTGQANYGYTF
CDR3 DNA: TGTGCCAGCAGTCGGACAGGACAAGCTAACTATGGCTACACCTTC

J gene: TRBJ2-7
D gene: TRBD2
V gene: TRBV7-2
clone size: NA
CDR3 protein: CASSPTSGRSYEQYF
CDR3 DNA: TGTGCCAGCAGCCCGACTAGCGGGAGATCGTACGAGCAGTACTTC

J gene: TRBJ2-2
D gene: TRBD1
V gene: TRBV5-4
clone size: NA
CDR3 protein: CASSRTGAVTGELFF
CDR3 DNA: TGTGCCAGCAGCAGGACAGGGGCTGTCACCGGGGAGCTGTTTTTT

J gene: TRBJ2-5
D gene: NA
V gene: TRBV5-1
clone size: NA
CDR3 protein: CASSLKGLPETQYF
CDR3 DNA: TGCGCCAGCAGCTTGAAGGGGTTGCCAGAGACCCAGTACTTC

J gene: TRBJ1-6
D gene: NA
V gene: TRBV4-1
clone size: once
CDR3 protein: CASSPQVTYNSPLHF
CDR3 DNA: TGCGCCAGCAGCCCACAGGTTACCTATAATTCACCCCTCCACTTT

J gene: TRBJ1-2
D gene: NA
V gene: TRBV7-3
clone size: NA
CDR3 protein: CASSLTVGGGVYGYTF
CDR3 DNA: TGTGCCAGCAGCTTAACCGTCGGGGGAGGTGTCTATGGCTACACCTTC

J gene: TRBJ1-2
D gene: NA
V gene: TRBV7-9
clone size: NA
CDR3 protein: CASSLAGGLANYGYTF
CDR3 DNA: TGTGCCAGCAGCTTAGCGGGAGGTTTAGCTAACTATGGCTACACCTTC

J gene: TRBJ2-5
D gene: TRBD1
V gene: TRBV7-2
clone size: NA
CDR3 protein: CASSLDRVQETQYF
CDR3 DNA: TGTGCCAGCAGCTTGGACAGGGTCCAAGAGACCCAGTACTTC

J gene: TRBJ2-7
D gene: TRBD1
V gene: TRBV5-5
clone size: NA
CDR3 protein: CASIPGTGSYEQYF
CDR3 DNA: TGTGCCAGCATCCCCGGGACAGGGTCCTACGAGCAGTACTTC

J gene: TRBJ1-2
D gene: NA
V gene: TRBV29-1
clone size: NA
CDR3 protein: CSVEVGAGYTF
CDR3 DNA: TGCAGCGTTGAGGTAGGAGCTGGCTACACCTTC

J gene: TRBJ2-7
D gene: NA
V gene: TRBV9
clone size: NA
CDR3 protein: CASSTSGTPVVNEQYF
CDR3 DNA: TGTGCCAGCAGCACTTCCGGGACACCTGTTGTCAACGAGCAGTACTTC

J gene: TRBJ2-7
D gene: TRBD2
V gene: TRBV7-9
clone size: NA
CDR3 protein: CASSRTSIDEQYF
CDR3 DNA: TGTGCCAGCAGCCGGACTAGCATCGACGAGCAGTACTTC

J gene: TRBJ1-2
D gene: NA
V gene: TRBV10-2
clone size: NA
CDR3 protein: CASRAGSLYGYTF
CDR3 DNA: TGCGCCAGCAGGGCAGGTTCCCTCTATGGCTACACCTTC

J gene: TRBJ2-3
D gene: TRBD2
V gene: TRBV24-1
clone size: NA
CDR3 protein: CATSPGLARDTQYF
CDR3 DNA: TGTGCCACTAGTCCGGGACTAGCAAGGGATACGCAGTATTTT

J gene: TRBJ1-2
D gene: NA
V gene: TRBV7-2
clone size: few
CDR3 protein: CASSRREDYTF
CDR3 DNA: TGTGCCAGCAGCCGGCGGGAAGACTACACCTTC

J gene: TRBJ1-1
D gene: NA
V gene: TRBV15
clone size: NA
CDR3 protein: CATSRAQLNTEAFF
CDR3 DNA: TGTGCCACCAGCAGAGCACAATTGAACACTGAAGCTTTCTTT

J gene: TRBJ2-7
D gene: TRBD2
V gene: TRBV7-9
clone size: NA
CDR3 protein: CASSSRGQALAGGLYEQYF
CDR3 DNA: TGTGCCAGCAGCTCGAGGGGACAGGCACTAGCGGGAGGTCTGTACGAGCAGTACTTC

J gene: TRBJ2-5
D gene: NA
V gene: TRBV7-2
clone size: NA
CDR3 protein: CASSLVKRSQETQYF
CDR3 DNA: TGTGCCAGCAGCTTAGTGAAGCGGTCACAAGAGACCCAGTACTTC

J gene: TRBJ1-4
D gene: NA
V gene: TRBV27
clone size: NA
CDR3 protein: CASSLEGGGEKLFF
CDR3 DNA: TGTGCCAGCAGTTTAGAGGGAGGGGGTGAAAAACTGTTTTTT

J gene: TRBJ1-2
D gene: NA
V gene: TRBV28
clone size: NA
CDR3 protein: CASSFRQAWNGYTF
CDR3 DNA: TGTGCCAGCAGTTTCCGGCAGGCCTGGAATGGCTACACCTTC

J gene: TRBJ2-2
D gene: NA
V gene: TRBV19
clone size: NA
CDR3 protein: CASSIGGHNTGELFF
CDR3 DNA: TGTGCCAGTAGTATAGGGGGACATAACACCGGGGAGCTGTTTTTT

J gene: TRBJ2-7
D gene: NA
V gene: TRBV7-8
clone size: NA
CDR3 protein: CAAGVSRGPYEQYF
CDR3 DNA: TGTGCCGCAGGGGTTAGCAGGGGACCCTACGAGCAGTACTTC

J gene: TRBJ2-7
D gene: TRBD2
V gene: TRBV5-1
clone size: NA
CDR3 protein: CASSSGLAGVYYEQYF
CDR3 DNA: TGCGCCAGCAGTTCGGGACTAGCGGGGGTCTACTACGAGCAGTACTTC

J gene: TRBJ2-3
D gene: TRBD2
V gene: TRBV3-1/TRBV3-2
clone size: NA
CDR3 protein: CASSQQLAGDIDTQYF
CDR3 DNA: TGTGCCAGCAGCCAACAACTAGCGGGAGATATAGATACGCAGTATTTT

J gene: TRBJ1-2
D gene: TRBD1
V gene: TRBV6-6
clone size: NA
CDR3 protein: CASSDLQGNYGYTF
CDR3 DNA: TGTGCCAGCAGTGACCTACAGGGGAACTATGGCTACACCTTC

J gene: TRBJ1-5
D gene: NA
V gene: TRBV18
clone size: NA
CDR3 protein: CASSPRRGGSPQHF
CDR3 DNA: TGTGCCAGCTCACCACGCAGAGGGGGTTCTCCCCAGCATTTT

J gene: TRBJ2-3
D gene: TRBD2
V gene: TRBV7-8
clone size: NA
CDR3 protein: CASSLLGGSSDTQYF
CDR3 DNA: TGTGCCAGCAGCTTACTTGGCGGGAGTTCAGATACGCAGTATTTT

J gene: TRBJ2-2
D gene: NA
V gene: TRBV3-1/TRBV3-2
clone size: NA
CDR3 protein: CASSHSRRDRTGELFF
CDR3 DNA: TGTGCCAGCAGCCACAGCCGGCGGGATAGAACCGGGGAGCTGTTTTTT